The 13 T cell receptor beta chains below come from one sample, sequenced in a study of cytotoxic CD8 clonotypes in ibrutinib-treated CLL (dated by TCRdb to 2020 to 2022). The time point label of this sample denotes: 12 months on ibrutinib. Library generation was performed with the immunoSEQ multiplex PCR assay. Sourced from immuneACCESS, this table was stored by TCRdb with only in-frame sequences that have V and J called. A share of the clones is absent; for the studies checked, an unresolved V gene accounts for under half, and the remainder has no known explanation. The sample data list some 150,000 clones, and roughly 80% of these were observed just once. The top ten clonotypes cover approximately 28% of the sample. The specimen was PBMCs, collected after 12 months of ibrutinib treatment. The receptors originated from a human donor with chronic lymphocytic leukemia.

This clone occurred a few times. The chain employs TRBV25-1 and TRBJ2-1; possibly TRBD1 for D (6 bases). This CDR3 has 14 amino acids. V was clipped by 5 bases and J by 4 bases, with 12 bases between them. Germline CDR1 MGHDK, CDR2 SYGVNS. CDR3 bases: TGTGCCAGCAGTCCACACGGACAGTACAATGAGCAGTTCTTC. As protein: CASSPHGQYNEQFF. Full variable domain (outside the CDR3, taken from reference TRBV25-1 and TRBJ2-1): EADIYQTPRYLVIGTGKKITLECSQTMGHDKMYWYQQDPGMELHLIHYSYGVNSTEKGDLSSESTVSRIRTEHFPLTLESARPSHTSQYLCASSPHGQYNEQFFGPGTRLTVL.

The V gene is TRBV6-5, the J gene TRBJ1-1; D ambiguous. The CDR3 extends over 13 amino acids. V lost 2 bases and J lost 2, with 6 bases in between. Germline CDR1 is MNHEY and CDR2 is SVGAGI. In DNA, the CDR3 is TGTGCCAGCAGTTACGTGGCTAACACTGAAGCTTTCTTT. This encodes CASSYVANTEAFF.

V is TRBV4-2 and J is TRBJ1-4, with 11 bases identical to TRBD1. V lost 3 bases, J lost 6 bases, and 6 bases stayed unmatched. CDR3 length: 16 amino acids. Germline CDR1 reads LGHNA; CDR2 reads YNFKEQ. CDR3 sequence: CASSQAPGQGDEKLFF. CDR3 nucleotides: TGTGCCAGCAGCCAGGCTCCGGGACAGGGGGATGAAAAACTGTTTTTT.

Of note for this clone: Other DNA sequences of this sample code for an identical CDR3. This sequence joins TRBV27 and TRBJ2-1, with D tentatively TRBD1 (5 bases). Deletions cut 5 bases from V and 0 bases from J, with 8 bases between. Germline loops: CDR1 MNHEY, CDR2 SMNVEV (reference sequence). This CDR3 is built from 14 residues. The CDR3 region is CASSRRDSYNEQFF. The CDR3 coding sequence is TGTGCCAGCAGTCGCAGGGACTCCTACAATGAGCAGTTCTTC.

This clone appeared a few times. Other DNA sequences in this specimen translate into the identical CDR3. The chain has TRBV30 and TRBJ1-5; 8 nucleotides align to TRBD1. This CDR3 has 14 residues. V shed 2 bases, J shed 7 bases, and the junction held 7 bases outside the gene matches. Germline values: CDR1 GTSNPN, CDR2 SVGIG (reference sequence). The CDR3 here is CAWSSGQGGQPQHF. The CDR3 DNA reads as TGTGCCTGGAGTTCAGGACAGGGTGGGCAGCCCCAGCATTTT. Filled out from reference TRBV30 and TRBJ1-5, the complete variable domain reads SQTIHQWPATLVQPVGSPLSLECTVEGTSNPNLYWYRQAAGRGLQLLFYSVGIGQISSEVPQNLSASRPQDRQFILSSKKLLLSDSGFYLCAWSSGQGGQPQHFGDGTRLSIL.

This rearrangement joins TRBV19 to TRBJ2-3; 9 positions match TRBD2. The J segment lost 4 bases and the V segment lost 4 bases, leaving 12 bases of the junction unmatched. Germline CDR1 reads LNHDA; CDR2 reads SQIVND (reference sequence). This CDR3 is 17 amino acids long. CDR3 DNA sequence: TGTGCCAGTAGTACCCCGCCCGGGACTAGCAGCTCAGATACGCAGTATTTT. Translating it yields CASSTPPGTSSSDTQYF.

This chain joins TRBV7-2 and TRBJ2-7, with D perhaps TRBD1 (6 bases). V was clipped by 2 bases and J by 2 bases, with 25 bases between them. The germline V gene has CDR1 SGHTA and CDR2 FQGNSA. CDR3 length equals 19 residues. CDR3 nucleotide sequence: TGTGCCAGCAGCTTACCGCCCAGGGACACAAGAGGGCTTACCTACGAGCAGTACTTC. Protein: CASSLPPRDTRGLTYEQYF.

The V gene is TRBV10-3, the J gene TRBJ2-7; D may be TRBD1 (5 bases). CDR1 ENHRY and CDR2 SYGVKD come from the germline V gene. V lost 4 bases and J 1 base, leaving 29 bases between the germline ends. CDR3 length equals 20 residues. The CDR3 reads CAISGTSHGRAPYLSYEQYF. CDR3 DNA sequence: TGTGCCATCAGTGGGACAAGTCATGGTAGGGCGCCTTACCTTTCCTACGAGCAGTACTTC.

This clone was seen only a few times. The chain joins TRBV10-2 to TRBJ2-7; D may correspond to TRBD1 or TRBD2 (5 bases each). The CDR3 has 17 residues. The germline V gene encodes CDR1 WSHSY and CDR2 SAAADI. V lost 6 bases and J 6 bases, leaving 27 bases between the germline ends. Written as DNA, the CDR3 is TGCGCCAGCAGACGGGACGGAAGGTCGCTTGTCGGGACCGAGCAGTACTTC. Its protein product is CASRRDGRSLVGTEQYF.

The chain is built from TRBV9 and TRBJ2-7; the match to TRBD1 covers 7 bases. Trimming removed 0 bases from V and 2 bases from J; junction bases left unmatched: 5. The germline gives CDR1 SGDLS, CDR2 YYNGEE. This CDR3 has 15 amino acids. The CDR3 DNA sequence: TGTGCCAGCAGCGTAGCTGAGACAGGGACCTACGAGCAGTACTTC. This sequence encodes CASSVAETGTYEQYF.

This clone was observed a few times. The V and J genes are TRBV7-2 and TRBJ1-1; tentatively, D is TRBD1 (5 bases). CDR3 size: 13 residues. Germline-derived CDR1 and CDR2 are SGHTA and FQGNSA. V was trimmed by 5 bases and J by 3 bases, leaving 10 bases between them. The CDR3 is CASSLTGHTEAFF. CDR3 in DNA: TGTGCCAGCAGCCTCACAGGCCACACTGAAGCTTTCTTT.

This chain uses TRBV9 with TRBJ2-7; 7 positions match TRBD2. Trimming cost V 3 bases and J 3 bases; bases outside gene matches: 9. Germline-derived CDR1 and CDR2 are SGDLS and YYNGEE. This CDR3 contains 15 residues. The CDR3 here is CASSAGGNSLYEQYF. CDR3 nucleotide sequence: TGTGCCAGCAGCGCCGGGGGGAATTCTCTCTACGAGCAGTACTTC. Variable domain in full (rest from reference TRBV9 and TRBJ2-7): DSGVTQTPKHLITATGQRVTLRCSPRSGDLSVYWYQQSLDQGLQFLIQYYNGEERAKGNILERFSAQQFPDLHSELNLSSLELGDSALYFCASSAGGNSLYEQYFGPGTRLTVT.

This chain links TRBV4-1 with TRBJ2-4, with 7 bases aligning to TRBD2. The CDR3 covers 17 residues. V was pared by 4 bases and J by 3 bases, with 12 bases of the junction left unmatched. CDR1 is MGHRA, CDR2 YSYEKL, per germline. The CDR3 DNA reads as TGCGCCAGCAGCCCTACGAGGGCGGGAGCGATCAAAAACATTCAGTACTTC. Its translation: CASSPTRAGAIKNIQYF.